A single sample gave rise to the 27 T cell receptor beta chains below, sequenced in a study of CD8 T cells in ankylosing spondylitis. TCRdb re-analysed the 5' RACE reads in MiXCR, keeping a single row per CDR3 protein. Of around 250,000 distinct CDR3 sequences listed, around 10% are singletons. Sequenced: blood, either unsorted or a sorted T cell fraction (not recorded which). The origin of the receptors is a male donor with ankylosing spondylitis or in good health (not recorded which).

This clonotype was counted many times. The chain combines TRBV20-1 with TRBJ2-2; D remains ambiguous. This CDR3 is 15 amino acids long. Germline loops: CDR1 DFQATT, CDR2 SNEGSKA (reference sequence). V lost 0 bases, J lost 1 base, and 9 bases lay in between. The CDR3 sequence: CSARDARGNTGELFF. CDR3 coding DNA: TGCAGTGCTAGAGATGCGAGAGGGAACACCGGGGAGCTGTTTTTT.

This clonotype was detected ten times or more. V and J are TRBV29-1 and TRBJ2-1; no definite D call. CDR3 length: 12 amino acids. Germline V gives CDR1 SQVTM, CDR2 ANQGSEA. V lost 7 bases to trimming and J lost 1 base, with 8 bases between them. The CDR3: CSADASYNEQFF. For the CDR3, the DNA is TGCAGCGCCGACGCATCCTACAATGAGCAGTTCTTC.

As to this clonotype: A much larger clone sits a single nucleotide away, making a read error possible. Here the CDR3 DNA reads TGTGCCAACAGTTTGACAGCAGGAAACACCATATATTTT. This codes for CANSLTAGNTIYF. The chain combines TRBV28 with TRBJ1-3; tentative D call: TRBD1 (5 bases). The length of the CDR3 is 13 residues. Germline lookup yields CDR1 MDHEN and CDR2 SYDVKM. The whole variable domain, filled in from reference TRBV28 and TRBJ1-3, reads DVKVTQSSRYLVKRTGEKVFLECVQDMDHENMFWYRQDPGLGLRLIYFSYDVKMKEKGDIPEGYSVSREKKERFSLILESASTNQTSMYLCANSLTAGNTIYFGEGSWLTVV.

Details on this clonotype: A much larger clone differs by one base, so this may be a read error. The chain combines TRBV10-3 with TRBJ2-5; D may be TRBD2 (6 bases). Trimming stripped 8 bases from V and 8 bases from J, with 21 bases between. This CDR3 contains 14 residues. CDR1 and CDR2 (germline): ENHRY, SYGVKD. This chain's CDR3 is CAIRETQKRDTQYF. In DNA form, the CDR3 reads TGTGCCATCCGGGAGACACAGAAGAGGGATACCCAGTACTTC.

The table lists this clonotype with a few counts. The chain uses TRBV3-1 and TRBJ2-3; D is ambiguous. The CDR3 totals 13 residues. Germline V gene data show CDR1 as LGHDT and CDR2 as YNNKEL (reference sequence). V was cut by 1 base and J by 2 bases, with 4 bases left in between. In nucleotides, the CDR3 is TGTGCCAGCAGCCAAGGTTACACAGATACGCAGTATTTT. Encoded protein: CASSQGYTDTQYF.

This clonotype was recorded at least ten times. The DNA of the CDR3 is TGCGCCAGCTGTTTGTCAGGGTTAGGTCGCTCACCCCTCCACTTT. The encoded protein is CASCLSGLGRSPLHF. The rearrangement links TRBV5-1 to TRBJ1-6, with D possibly matching TRBD1 (5 bases). Germline CDR1 SGHRS, CDR2 YFSETQ. The length of the CDR3 is 15 residues. V was shortened by 7 bases and J by 10 bases, with 21 bases between the two germline ends.

The DNA for the CDR3 is TGCGCCAGCAGCCGGGGACCGGCGACTGAAGCTTTCTTT. It yields the protein CASSRGPATEAFF. The V call is TRBV5-1, the J call TRBJ1-1; D possibly corresponds to TRBD1 (5 bases). Germline V CDR1 and CDR2: SGHRS, YFSETQ. CDR3 length equals 13 residues. Deletions cut 4 bases from V and 5 bases from J, with 12 bases between.

At least ten counts were recorded for this clonotype. This chain uses TRBV6-1 with TRBJ1-2, with TRBD1 matching over 7 bases. The CDR3 contains 13 residues. Germline CDR1 MNHNS, CDR2 SASEGT. Trimming cost V 5 bases and J 7 bases; bases outside gene matches: 7. The CDR3 nucleotides read TGTGCCAGCAGTATCACAGGGGTTAGTGGCTACACCTTC. Its protein product is CASSITGVSGYTF.

In this sample, this clonotype turned up many times. The chain uses TRBV10-3 and TRBJ2-7; 10 nucleotides agree with TRBD1. Germline V gene data show CDR1 as ENHRY and CDR2 as SYGVKD. This CDR3 has 13 amino acids. The V gene end was trimmed by 6 bases and the J gene end by 5 bases; junction bases not matched to a gene: 4. The CDR3 DNA reads TGTGCCATCAGAGGACAGGGGGGGGACGAGCAGTACTTC. This sequence encodes CAIRGQGGDEQYF.

The chain joins TRBV20-1 to TRBJ2-1; possibly TRBD1 or TRBD2 for D (5 bases each). Germline CDR1 and CDR2: DFQATT and SNEGSKA (reference sequence). V lost 6 bases, J lost 8 bases, and 14 bases lay in between. The CDR3 spans 12 residues. CDR3 in DNA: TGCAGTGCCGGCGGGCTGGGGGATGAGCAGTTCTTC. Translating it yields CSAGGLGDEQFF.

The table lists this clonotype with many counts. This rearrangement joins TRBV5-5 to TRBJ2-1; D gene unclear. Trimming took off 4 bases at V and 4 bases at J, with 9 bases between the two ends. This CDR3 contains 13 residues. Germline V gene data show CDR1 as SGHKS and CDR2 as YYEKEE (reference sequence). CDR3 region: CASSPYFYNEQFF. The CDR3 DNA sequence: TGTGCCAGCAGCCCATATTTTTACAATGAGCAGTTCTTC.

Ten or more counts support this clonotype. In DNA form, the CDR3 reads TGTGCCAGCAGTTCCGGCCGGACAATGAATTCACAAGAGACCCAGTACTTC. It translates to CASSSGRTMNSQETQYF. The chain couples TRBV12-3 or TRBV12-4 to TRBJ2-5; a possible D gene is TRBD1 (5 bases). This CDR3 has 17 amino acids. Trimming left V 4 bases short and J 2 bases short, with 20 bases between.

In this sample, this clonotype turned up many times. The chain has TRBV12-3 or TRBV12-4 and TRBJ1-2, with D perhaps matching TRBD1 (6 bases). The CDR3 sequence is 16 residues long. V dropped 6 bases and J dropped 3 bases, with 20 bases sitting between them. In DNA, the CDR3 is TGTGCCAGCAGCCCAGGAGGGTACAGGGAGGACTATGGCTACACCTTC. Translation: CASSPGGYREDYGYTF.

This chain links TRBV27 with TRBJ2-1; 8 bases line up with TRBD2. CDR1 and CDR2 from the germline V gene are MNHEY and SMNVEV (reference sequence). The CDR3 extends over 14 amino acids. With V trimmed by 3 bases and J by 10 bases, 8 bases remained unmatched. CDR3 in amino acids: CASSFERELREQFF. In DNA form, the CDR3 reads TGTGCCAGCAGTTTTGAGCGGGAGTTGCGGGAGCAGTTCTTC.

This clonotype was found many times. CDR3 DNA: TGCAGCCTGGTGGGGCTAGCGGGCAGCAATGAGCAGTTCTTC. Residues: CSLVGLAGSNEQFF. The V gene is TRBV20-1, the J gene TRBJ2-1; 8 bases agree with TRBD2. Germline CDR1 and CDR2: DFQATT and SNEGSKA (reference sequence). The CDR3 extends over 14 amino acids.

At least ten counts were recorded for this clonotype. The CDR3 DNA follows: TGTGCCAGCAGGACAGGGGGCGTTTACGAGCAGTACTTC. This gives the protein CASRTGGVYEQYF. V usage is TRBV12-3 or TRBV12-4 and J usage is TRBJ2-7; TRBD1 agrees at 10 bases. V lost 6 bases and J lost 4; bases outside the gene matches: 3. The CDR3 spans 13 residues.

This sequence joins TRBV5-1 and TRBJ2-3, with D possibly being TRBD1 (5 bases). The V gene lost 1 base and the J gene lost 2 bases, with 8 bases spanning the gap. This CDR3 is built from 14 residues. The germline V gene encodes CDR1 SGHRS and CDR2 YFSETQ. The CDR3: CASSLTGPTDTQYF. The CDR3 nucleotides are TGCGCCAGCAGCTTGACAGGACCCACAGATACGCAGTATTTT.

This clonotype was picked up many times. The J gene is TRBJ1-1, the V gene TRBV12-3 or TRBV12-4; TRBD1 is a possible D gene (5 bases). The ends were cut back, 7 bases at V and 6 bases at J, with 12 bases in the middle. The CDR3 is made up of 12 amino acids. In DNA form, the CDR3 reads TGTGCCAGCACCCGGGGCGATTCTGAAGCTTTCTTT. It yields the protein CASTRGDSEAFF.

This clonotype was detected a few times. The rearrangement links TRBV7-2 to TRBJ1-5; D might be TRBD1 (5 bases). CDR1 SGHTA and CDR2 FQGNSA come from the germline V gene. This CDR3 has 14 amino acids. V was shortened by 2 bases and J by 6 bases, with 11 bases between the two germline ends. CDR3 nucleotides: TGTGCCAGCAGCTTAAAGGCAGGGACTCAGCCCCAGCATTTT. Translated, it gives CASSLKAGTQPQHF.

This clonotype showed up many times. V and J are TRBV5-1 and TRBJ2-2, with D tentatively TRBD2 (6 bases). The CDR3 runs to 18 residues. Trimming took off 4 bases at V and 0 bases at J, with 19 bases between the two ends. The V gene's germline CDR1 is SGHRS and CDR2 YFSETQ. The CDR3 nucleotides are TGCGCCAGCAGCCCCCGGCTCGGGAGCCCAACGAACACCGGGGAGCTGTTTTTT. Translated: CASSPRLGSPTNTGELFF.

The table lists this clonotype with many counts. This chain uses TRBV12-3 or TRBV12-4 with TRBJ2-2, with 7 nucleotides matching TRBD1. V dropped 5 bases and J dropped 5; count of bases not matched to a gene: 5. The CDR3 has 14 residues. The CDR3 is CASSRQGSTGELFF. CDR3 nucleotides: TGTGCCAGCAGTCGACAGGGAAGTACCGGGGAGCTGTTTTTT.

This clonotype was counted at least ten times. This chain uses TRBV29-1 with TRBJ1-1; the match to TRBD1 covers 7 bases. Germline loops: CDR1 SQVTM, CDR2 ANQGSEA. Trimming removed 4 bases from V and 7 bases from J; junction bases left unmatched: 12. The length of the CDR3 is 14 residues. The CDR3 DNA reads as TGCAGCGTTGGATCGGCAGGGGGGCATAATGAAGCTTTCTTT. Its translation: CSVGSAGGHNEAFF.

In its sample, this clonotype was seen a few times. V usage is TRBV18 and J usage is TRBJ2-5, with TRBD1 identical over 11 bases. Germline CDR1 is KGHSH and CDR2 is LQKENI. V lost 4 bases and J lost 0; bases outside the gene matches: 10. CDR3 size: 18 residues. The CDR3 region is CASSRRGTGGMYQETQYF. The CDR3 nucleotides read TGTGCCAGCTCACGGAGGGGGACAGGGGGAATGTACCAAGAGACCCAGTACTTC.

The J gene is TRBJ2-3, the V gene TRBV28; perhaps TRBD2 as D (6 bases). Per germline, CDR1 MDHEN and CDR2 SYDVKM. The CDR3 runs to 11 residues. The germline V and J ends were trimmed by 4 bases and 11 bases, with 10 bases remaining between them. The CDR3: CASSSGRGQYF. The CDR3 region has the DNA TGTGCCAGCAGTTCGGGGCGGGGGCAGTATTTT.

The chain is built from TRBV4-1 and TRBJ2-5; 15 bases are a match to TRBD2. This CDR3 contains 18 residues. The germline gives CDR1 MGHRA, CDR2 YSYEKL. The V segment lost 3 bases and the J segment 4 bases; nucleotides outside the gene matches: 9. In nucleotides, the CDR3 is TGCGCCAGCAGCCAGGGACTAGCGGGAGGAGGGAGTGGAGAGACCCAGTACTTC. Amino acids: CASSQGLAGGGSGETQYF.

This clonotype has just a few counts. The J gene is TRBJ2-7, the V gene TRBV29-1; TRBD1 or TRBD2 may be the D gene (6 bases each). CDR1 is SQVTM, CDR2 ANQGSEA, per germline. The length of the CDR3 is 14 residues. Trimming took 0 bases from V and 9 from J, leaving 18 bases between them. This CDR3 is CSVEDPQGRLGQYF. CDR3 nucleotide sequence: TGCAGCGTTGAAGATCCCCAGGGGAGGTTGGGGCAGTACTTC.

This clonotype was found many times. The chain is built from TRBV5-1 and TRBJ2-7, with 7 bases identical to TRBD2. CDR3 length equals 16 residues. Losses at the gene ends were 4 bases for V and 2 bases for J; bases not matched to a gene: 12. CDR1 is SGHRS, CDR2 YFSETQ, per germline. CDR3 region: CASSPSPSGATYEQYF. The CDR3 DNA sequence: TGCGCCAGCAGCCCATCCCCTAGCGGAGCCACCTACGAGCAGTACTTC.